This TCR beta chain was recorded in a study of T cell responses to AZD1222 COVID-19 vaccine. Study-level points and caveats: Spike-spanning, vaccine-associated CD4 TCRs were dominant at 160-218 and 743-854. Elevations in Spike-specific TCR breadth and depth followed administration of two AZD1222 doses.

A single count supports this clone. Its specificity is not known. This CDR3 is 16 amino acids long. V lost 4 bases, J lost 4 bases, and 18 bases lay in between. Germline V gives CDR1 SGHDT, CDR2 YYEEEE. TCRdb keeps only in-frame clones here, not all; method: immunoSEQ multiplex PCR. The table has approximately 79,000 clones, roughly 85% seen once. The rearrangement joins TRBV5-6 to TRBJ2-1; a weak D match, TRBD1 (6 bases). Specimen: peripheral blood, collected on day 0 of AZD1222 vaccination. The clonotype comes from an adult in good health. CDR3 residues: CASSRYRALIYNEQFF. Here the CDR3 DNA reads TGTGCCAGCAGCAGATACAGGGCCCTCATATACAATGAGCAGTTCTTC.